Reported below is one TCR beta chain. This record belongs to a study of blood T cell repertoires in COVID-19. Study details: The United States, Italy and Spain were the sources of the acute and convalescent COVID-19 samples. PBMCs, B-cell-depleted T cells, or T cells provided the cDNA or gDNA that made up the material.

Deletions cut 1 base from V and 4 bases from J, with 7 bases between. This CDR3 has 13 amino acids. Germline V gene data show CDR1 as LNHNV and CDR2 as YYDKDF (reference sequence). Original methodology: Scientists estimated how many nucleated cells there were by amplifying reference gene primers. The protocol was immunoSEQ multiplex PCR, while the TCRdb copy is restricted to in-frame clones and leaves out a portion. V and J calls and clone size follow that table, whereas D and trimming were derived from the DNA. The profile shows 35,000 to 45,000 clones, about 82% of them singletons. The TCR originated in a man over 45 with active COVID-19. Specimen: peripheral blood. The rearrangement links TRBV15 to TRBJ2-5; D unresolved. CDR3 bases: TGTGCCACCAGCAGAGGCTATGTAGAGACCCAGTACTTC. Translation: CATSRGYVETQYF.